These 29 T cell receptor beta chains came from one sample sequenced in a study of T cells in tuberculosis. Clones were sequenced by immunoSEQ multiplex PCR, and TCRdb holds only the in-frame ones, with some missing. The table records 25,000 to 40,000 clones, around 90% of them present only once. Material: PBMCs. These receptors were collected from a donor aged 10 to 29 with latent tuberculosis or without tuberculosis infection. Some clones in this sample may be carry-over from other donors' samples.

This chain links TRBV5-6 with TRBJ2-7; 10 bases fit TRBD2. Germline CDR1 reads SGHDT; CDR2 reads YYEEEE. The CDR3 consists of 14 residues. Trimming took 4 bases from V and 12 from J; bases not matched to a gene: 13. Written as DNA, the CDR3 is TGTGCCAGCAGCCTCATAGCTAGCGGGAGAGTTGTGTACTTC. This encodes CASSLIASGRVVYF.

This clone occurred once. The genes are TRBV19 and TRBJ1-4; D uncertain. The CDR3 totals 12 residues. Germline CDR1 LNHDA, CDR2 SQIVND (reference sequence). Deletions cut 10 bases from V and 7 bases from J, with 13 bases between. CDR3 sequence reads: CATGREGEKLFF. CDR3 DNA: TGTGCCACCGGACGTGAGGGTGAAAAACTGTTTTTT.

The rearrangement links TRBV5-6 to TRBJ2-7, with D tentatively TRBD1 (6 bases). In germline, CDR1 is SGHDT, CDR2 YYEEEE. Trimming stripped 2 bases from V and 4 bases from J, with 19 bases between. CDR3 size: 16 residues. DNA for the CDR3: TGTGCCAGCAGCTTTGAGATGTGGGGGACATTTTACGAGCAGTACTTC. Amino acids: CASSFEMWGTFYEQYF.

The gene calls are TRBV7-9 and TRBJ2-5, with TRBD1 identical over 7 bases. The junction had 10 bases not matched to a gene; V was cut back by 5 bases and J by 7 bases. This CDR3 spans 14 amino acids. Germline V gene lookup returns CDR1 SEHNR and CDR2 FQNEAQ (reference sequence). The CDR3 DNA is TGTGCCAGCAGCCGGGGACAGCCCAGGGGGACCCAGTACTTC. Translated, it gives CASSRGQPRGTQYF.

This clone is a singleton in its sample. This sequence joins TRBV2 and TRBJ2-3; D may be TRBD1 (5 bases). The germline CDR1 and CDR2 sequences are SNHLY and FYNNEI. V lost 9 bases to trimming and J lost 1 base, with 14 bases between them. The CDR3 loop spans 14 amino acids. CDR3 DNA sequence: TGTGCCAGAAAGGACACCCGTGGCACAGATACGCAGTATTTT. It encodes CARKDTRGTDTQYF.

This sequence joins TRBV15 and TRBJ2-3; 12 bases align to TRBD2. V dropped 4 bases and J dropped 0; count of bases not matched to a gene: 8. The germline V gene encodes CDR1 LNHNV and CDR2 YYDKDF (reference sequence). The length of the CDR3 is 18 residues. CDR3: CATSKSSGRASSTDTQYF. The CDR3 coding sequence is TGTGCCACCAGCAAGTCTAGCGGGAGGGCCTCTAGCACAGATACGCAGTATTTT.

This chain's CDR3 is CASSLVGQGGYEQYF. The CDR3 nucleotides read TGTGCCAGCAGTTTGGTGGGACAGGGAGGCTACGAGCAGTACTTC. The V gene is TRBV28, the J gene TRBJ2-7; TRBD1 matches 9 bases. Germline assignment: CDR1 MDHEN and CDR2 SYDVKM. CDR3 size: 15 residues. Unmatched junction bases numbered 6, after V lost 3 bases and J lost 3 bases.

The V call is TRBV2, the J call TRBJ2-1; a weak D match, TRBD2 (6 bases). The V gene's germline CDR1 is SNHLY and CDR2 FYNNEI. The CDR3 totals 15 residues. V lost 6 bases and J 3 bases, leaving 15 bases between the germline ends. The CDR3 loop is CASRARDFIYNEQFF. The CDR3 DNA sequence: TGTGCCAGCAGGGCTCGGGACTTCATCTACAATGAGCAGTTCTTC.

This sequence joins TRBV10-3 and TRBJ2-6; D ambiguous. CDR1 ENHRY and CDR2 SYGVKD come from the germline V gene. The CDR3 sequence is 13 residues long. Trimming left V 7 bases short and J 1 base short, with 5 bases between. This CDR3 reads CAIIRSGANVLTF. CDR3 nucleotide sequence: TGTGCCATCATCAGGTCTGGGGCCAACGTCCTGACTTTC.

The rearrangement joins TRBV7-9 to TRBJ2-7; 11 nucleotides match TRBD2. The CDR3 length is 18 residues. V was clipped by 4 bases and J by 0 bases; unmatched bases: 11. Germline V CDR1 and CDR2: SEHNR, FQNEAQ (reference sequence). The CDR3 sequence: CASSSPRTSGHSSYEQYF. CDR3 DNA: TGTGCCAGCAGCTCGCCCCGGACTAGCGGGCACAGCTCCTACGAGCAGTACTTC.

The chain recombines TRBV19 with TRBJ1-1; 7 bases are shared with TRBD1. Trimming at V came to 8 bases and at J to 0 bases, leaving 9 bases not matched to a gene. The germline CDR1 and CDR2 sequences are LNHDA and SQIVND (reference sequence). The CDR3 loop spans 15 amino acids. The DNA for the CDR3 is TGTGCCAGTCGTTTTATGGGACAGCTGAACACTGAAGCTTTCTTT. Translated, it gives CASRFMGQLNTEAFF.

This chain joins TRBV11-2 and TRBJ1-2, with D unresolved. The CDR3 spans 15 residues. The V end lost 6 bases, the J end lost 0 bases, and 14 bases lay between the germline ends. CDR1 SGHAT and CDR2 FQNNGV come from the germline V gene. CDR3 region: CASSRTGEANYGYTF. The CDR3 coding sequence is TGTGCCAGCAGTCGTACTGGAGAAGCTAACTATGGCTACACCTTC.

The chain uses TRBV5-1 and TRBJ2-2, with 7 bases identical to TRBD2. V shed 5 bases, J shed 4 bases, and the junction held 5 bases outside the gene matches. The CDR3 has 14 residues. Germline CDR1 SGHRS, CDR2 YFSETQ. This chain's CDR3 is CASSLGRGTGELFF. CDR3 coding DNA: TGCGCCAGCAGTCTGGGGAGGGGCACCGGGGAGCTGTTTTTT.

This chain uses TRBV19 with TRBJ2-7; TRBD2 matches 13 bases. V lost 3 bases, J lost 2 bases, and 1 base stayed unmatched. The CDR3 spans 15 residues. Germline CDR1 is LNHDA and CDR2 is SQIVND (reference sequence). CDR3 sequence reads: CASSIGTSGAYEQYF. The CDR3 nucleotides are TGTGCCAGTAGTATTGGGACTAGCGGGGCCTACGAGCAGTACTTC. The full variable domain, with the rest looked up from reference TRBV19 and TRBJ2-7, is DGGITQSPKYLFRKEGQNVTLSCEQNLNHDAMYWYRQDPGQGLRLIYYSQIVNDFQKGDIAEGYSVSREKKESFPLTVTSAQKNPTAFYLCASSIGTSGAYEQYFGPGTRLTVT.

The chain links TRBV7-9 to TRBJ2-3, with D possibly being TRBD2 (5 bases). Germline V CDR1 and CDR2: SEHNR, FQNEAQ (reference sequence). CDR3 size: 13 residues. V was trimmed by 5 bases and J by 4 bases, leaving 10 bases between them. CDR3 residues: CASSPLVADTQYF. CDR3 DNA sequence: TGTGCCAGCAGCCCACTAGTGGCAGATACGCAGTATTTT. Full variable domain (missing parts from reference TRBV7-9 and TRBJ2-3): DTGVSQNPRHKITKRGQNVTFRCDPISEHNRLYWYRQTLGQGPEFLTYFQNEAQLEKSRLLSDRFSAERPKGSFSTLEIQRTEQGDSAMYLCASSPLVADTQYFGPGTRLTVL.

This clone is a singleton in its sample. CDR3 in amino acids: CASSIWTSGRTDTQYF. Here the CDR3 DNA reads TGTGCCAGCAGCATATGGACTAGCGGGAGAACAGATACGCAGTATTTT. The genes are TRBV7-2 and TRBJ2-3, with 13 nucleotides matching TRBD2. Germline values: CDR1 SGHTA, CDR2 FQGNSA. The CDR3 is made up of 16 amino acids. J lost 3 bases, V lost 5 bases, and 5 bases had no gene match.

The CDR3 reads CASSPGVNTEAFF. CDR3 coding DNA: TGTGCCAGCAGTCCCGGGGTGAACACTGAAGCTTTCTTT. The chain uses TRBV28 and TRBJ1-1; unclear D gene. CDR3 length: 13 amino acids. CDR1 MDHEN and CDR2 SYDVKM come from the germline V gene. Between the trimmed V and J ends, which lost 5 bases and 0 bases, there was a span of 7 bases.

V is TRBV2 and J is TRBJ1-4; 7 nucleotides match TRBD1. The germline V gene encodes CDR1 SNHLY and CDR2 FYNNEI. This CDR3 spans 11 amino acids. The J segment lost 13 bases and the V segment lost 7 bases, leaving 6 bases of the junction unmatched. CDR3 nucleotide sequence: TGTGCCAGCAAAGACAGGGATAGACTGTTTTTT. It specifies CASKDRDRLFF.

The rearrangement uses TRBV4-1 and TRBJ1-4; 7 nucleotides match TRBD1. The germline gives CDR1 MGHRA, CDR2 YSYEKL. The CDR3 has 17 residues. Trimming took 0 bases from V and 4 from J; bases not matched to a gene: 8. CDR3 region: CASSQEENRGNNEKLFF. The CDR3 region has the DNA TGCGCCAGCAGCCAAGAAGAAAACAGGGGAAATAATGAAAAACTGTTTTTT.

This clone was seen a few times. This CDR3 reads CASSSGKNIQYF. CDR3 in DNA: TGTGCCAGCAGTTCAGGCAAAAACATTCAGTACTTC. The J gene is TRBJ2-4, the V gene TRBV27, with D hard to call. CDR1 and CDR2 (germline): MNHEY, SMNVEV (reference sequence). The CDR3 spans 12 residues. Trimming removed 4 bases at V and 3 bases at J, with 4 bases between.

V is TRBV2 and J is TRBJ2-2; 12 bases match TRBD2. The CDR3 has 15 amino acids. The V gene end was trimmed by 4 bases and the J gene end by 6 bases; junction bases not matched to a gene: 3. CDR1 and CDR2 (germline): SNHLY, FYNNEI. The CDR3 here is CASSATSGSPGELFF. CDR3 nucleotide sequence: TGTGCCAGCAGTGCGACTAGCGGGAGTCCCGGGGAGCTGTTTTTT.

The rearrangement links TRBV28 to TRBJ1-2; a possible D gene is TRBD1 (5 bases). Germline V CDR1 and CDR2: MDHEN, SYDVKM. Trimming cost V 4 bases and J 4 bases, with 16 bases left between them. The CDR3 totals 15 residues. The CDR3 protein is CASSSDGGDLYGYTF. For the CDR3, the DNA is TGTGCCAGCAGTTCAGACGGGGGTGACCTCTATGGCTACACCTTC.

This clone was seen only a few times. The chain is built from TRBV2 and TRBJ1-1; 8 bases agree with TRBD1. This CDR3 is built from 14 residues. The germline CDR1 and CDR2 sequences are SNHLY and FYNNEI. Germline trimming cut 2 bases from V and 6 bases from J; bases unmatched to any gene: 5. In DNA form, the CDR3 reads TGTGCCAGCAGTGAAACAGGGGGGTCTTCTGAAGCTTTCTTT. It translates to CASSETGGSSEAFF.

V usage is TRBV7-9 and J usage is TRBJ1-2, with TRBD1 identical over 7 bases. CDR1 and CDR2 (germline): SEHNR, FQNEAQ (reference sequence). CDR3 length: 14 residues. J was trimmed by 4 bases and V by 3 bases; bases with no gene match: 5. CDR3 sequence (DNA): TGTGCCAGCAGCTTGGGGGACAGCTTCTATGGCTACACCTTC. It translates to CASSLGDSFYGYTF.

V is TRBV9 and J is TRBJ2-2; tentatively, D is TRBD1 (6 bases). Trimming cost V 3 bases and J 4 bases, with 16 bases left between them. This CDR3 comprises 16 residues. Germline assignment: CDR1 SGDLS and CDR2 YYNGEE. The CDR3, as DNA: TGTGCCAGCAGCGAGTCTACAGGGTTGGGCACCGGGGAGCTGTTTTTT. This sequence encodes CASSESTGLGTGELFF.

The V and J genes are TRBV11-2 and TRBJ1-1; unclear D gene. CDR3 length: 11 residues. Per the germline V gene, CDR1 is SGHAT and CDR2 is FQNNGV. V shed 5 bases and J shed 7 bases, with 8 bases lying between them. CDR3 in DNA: TGTGCCAGCAGCGCCGGACTTGAAGCTTTCTTT. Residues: CASSAGLEAFF.

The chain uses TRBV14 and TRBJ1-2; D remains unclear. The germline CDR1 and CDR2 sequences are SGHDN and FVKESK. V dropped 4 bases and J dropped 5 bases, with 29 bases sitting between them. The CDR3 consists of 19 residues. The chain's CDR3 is CASSPQSFLWGGWDYGYTF. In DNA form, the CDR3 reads TGTGCCAGCAGCCCTCAATCTTTTCTCTGGGGAGGTTGGGATTATGGCTACACCTTC.

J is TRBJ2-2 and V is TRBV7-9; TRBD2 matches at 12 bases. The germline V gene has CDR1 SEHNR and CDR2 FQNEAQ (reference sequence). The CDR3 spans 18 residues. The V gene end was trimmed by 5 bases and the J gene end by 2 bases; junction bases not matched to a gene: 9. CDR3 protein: CASSLLGTSGFNTGELFF. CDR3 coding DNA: TGTGCCAGCAGCCTACTTGGGACTAGCGGGTTCAACACCGGGGAGCTGTTTTTT.

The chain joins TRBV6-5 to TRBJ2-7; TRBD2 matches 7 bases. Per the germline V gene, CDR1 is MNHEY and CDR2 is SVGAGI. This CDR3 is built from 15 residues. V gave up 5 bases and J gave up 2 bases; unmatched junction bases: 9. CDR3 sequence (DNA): TGTGCCAGCAGTCAACCGGGAGGCTATACCTACGAGCAGTACTTC. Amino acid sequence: CASSQPGGYTYEQYF.